The 23 T cell receptor beta chains reported below all come from one sample, sequenced in a study of T cells expressing NK-cell markers. Each CDR3 protein gets one entry in TCRdb, which reprocessed the 5' RACE reads and gives no DNA. Seen in this sample are roughly 150,000 distinct CDR3 sequences; the ten most common clones hold roughly 18%. The sequenced sample consisted of blood T cells: a sorted CD56 or NKG2C T cell subset, CD4+ or CD8+ T cells, or bulk PBMC T cells (not recorded which). The receptor source for this set is a woman aged 18 to 75 in good health.

This rearrangement joins TRBV14 to TRBJ2-7; TCRdb gives TRBD1 as the D gene, but with no DNA this cannot be confirmed. The CDR3 length is 14 residues. CDR1 and CDR2 from the germline V gene are SGHDN and FVKESK. The CDR3 is CASSLRQGTYEQYF.

The chain is built from TRBV19 and TRBJ2-7. CDR1 and CDR2 (germline): LNHDA, SQIVND (reference sequence). CDR3 length: 14 residues. This chain's CDR3 is CASSESGSLDEQYF.

The V gene is TRBV4-1, the J gene TRBJ1-1. This CDR3 is 14 amino acids long. CDR1 MGHRA and CDR2 YSYEKL come from the germline V gene. This CDR3 is CASSQPGRAREAFF.

V usage is TRBV14 and J usage is TRBJ1-2. CDR1 is SGHDN, CDR2 FVKESK, per germline. This CDR3 contains 13 residues. The CDR3 is CASSQGLQYGYTF.

This rearrangement joins TRBV29-1 to TRBJ2-7; TCRdb outputs TRBD2, but without DNA this stays unchecked. The germline CDR1 and CDR2 sequences are SQVTM and ANQGSEA. This CDR3 comprises 14 residues. CDR3 sequence reads: CSVEKAGGGYEQYF.

The gene calls are TRBV12-3 or TRBV12-4 and TRBJ1-5; with no DNA, the TCRdb D assignment of TRBD1 cannot be verified. The CDR3 contains 16 residues. This chain's CDR3 is CASSSGTTMGNQPQHF.

The genes are TRBV5-1 and TRBJ2-3. This CDR3 is built from 15 residues. Germline-derived CDR1 and CDR2 are SGHRS and YFSETQ. CDR3 loop: CASSLAEQNTDTQYF.

The gene calls are TRBV5-1 and TRBJ2-5; TCRdb reports TRBD1, a call that lacks DNA to check it against. The CDR3 loop spans 15 amino acids. Germline V CDR1 and CDR2: SGHRS, YFSETQ. The chain's CDR3 is CASSLRAGGEETQYF.

The gene calls are TRBV7-2 and TRBJ1-2. CDR1 and CDR2 from the germline V gene are SGHTA and FQGNSA. The CDR3 has 16 residues. CDR3 residues: CASSLVGPRANYGYTF.

This rearrangement joins TRBV20-1 to TRBJ2-3; the TCRdb D gene call, TRBD2, has no DNA to confirm it. The CDR3 is 15 amino acids. From germline, CDR1 is DFQATT and CDR2 SNEGSKA (reference sequence). CDR3 sequence: CSARPASGISDTQYF.

V and J are TRBV27 and TRBJ1-2. The CDR3 covers 13 residues. Germline V gene lookup returns CDR1 MNHEY and CDR2 SMNVEV (reference sequence). Here the CDR3 reads CASSSRDFYGYTF.

The chain combines TRBV11-1 with TRBJ2-5; TCRdb names TRBD1, which stays unverified in the absence of DNA. Germline lookup yields CDR1 SGHAT and CDR2 FQDESV (reference sequence). CDR3 length equals 16 residues. The CDR3 sequence is CASSSPRTGVKETQYF.

This chain uses TRBV7-9 with TRBJ2-7. The CDR3 loop spans 14 amino acids. In germline, CDR1 is SEHNR, CDR2 FQNEAQ (reference sequence). CDR3 region: CASSLEGPAYEQYF.

The rearrangement joins TRBV3-1 to TRBJ2-3. Germline V gene sequence: CDR1 LGHDT, CDR2 YNNKEL (reference sequence). This CDR3 has 13 residues. CDR3 sequence reads: CASSQDLVSTQYF.

The chain uses TRBV2 and TRBJ2-7; TCRdb proposes TRBD2, but this gene call is untestable without DNA. The germline V gene has CDR1 SNHLY and CDR2 FYNNEI. This CDR3 comprises 14 residues. CDR3 amino acids: CASSEAGGGYEQYF.

This rearrangement joins TRBV9 to TRBJ2-7; the TCRdb call, TRBD2, lacks DNA for checking. This CDR3 comprises 15 residues. CDR1 and CDR2 from the germline V gene are SGDLS and YYNGEE. The CDR3: CASSVGADIPSEQYF.

The chain is built from TRBV27 and TRBJ2-7. The CDR3 length is 14 residues. Looked up from germline, CDR1 is MNHEY and CDR2 is SMNVEV (reference sequence). This CDR3 is CASSRTEFSYEQYF.

The V call is TRBV2, the J call TRBJ1-1. The CDR3 runs 14 residues. Germline V gene data show CDR1 as SNHLY and CDR2 as FYNNEI. The CDR3 is CATTGRRMNTEAFF.

The chain combines TRBV7-9 with TRBJ1-4. The CDR3 length is 12 residues. Germline V gene lookup returns CDR1 SEHNR and CDR2 FQNEAQ (reference sequence). CDR3 region: CASSAMGEKLFF.

This chain joins TRBV12-3 or TRBV12-4 and TRBJ2-5; TCRdb proposes TRBD2, but this gene call is untestable without DNA. CDR3 length equals 14 residues. The CDR3 loop is CASTAGLGRETQYF.

The chain carries TRBV29-1 and TRBJ2-7; TCRdb calls TRBD1, which cannot be checked without DNA. This CDR3 spans 14 amino acids. Looked up from germline, CDR1 is SQVTM and CDR2 is ANQGSEA. The CDR3 here is CSVVQVRAAYEQYF.

The V call is TRBV20-1, the J call TRBJ1-6; the TCRdb call, TRBD1, lacks DNA for checking. Germline-derived CDR1 and CDR2 are DFQATT and SNEGSKA (reference sequence). The CDR3 is 14 amino acids. The CDR3 loop is CSAPGTVDNSPLHF.

The J gene is TRBJ2-3, the V gene TRBV6-5. This CDR3 has 16 amino acids. In germline, CDR1 is MNHEY, CDR2 SVGAGI. The chain's CDR3 is CASSSSSYASTDTQYF.